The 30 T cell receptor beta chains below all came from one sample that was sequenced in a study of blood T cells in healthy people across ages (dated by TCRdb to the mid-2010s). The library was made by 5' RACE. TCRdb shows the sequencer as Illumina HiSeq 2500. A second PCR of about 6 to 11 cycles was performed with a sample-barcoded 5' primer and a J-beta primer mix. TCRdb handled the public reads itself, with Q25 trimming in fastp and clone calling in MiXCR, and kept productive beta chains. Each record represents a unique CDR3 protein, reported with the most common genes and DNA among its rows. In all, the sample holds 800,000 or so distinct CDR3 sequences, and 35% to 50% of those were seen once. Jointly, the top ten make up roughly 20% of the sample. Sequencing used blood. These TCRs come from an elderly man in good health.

The CDR3 region is CSAWGGWGADNEQFF. In DNA form, the CDR3 reads TGCAGTGCTTGGGGTGGGTGGGGGGCTGACAATGAGCAGTTCTTC. The J gene is TRBJ2-1, the V gene TRBV20-1; D may be TRBD1 or TRBD2 (6 bases each). CDR3 length: 15 amino acids. The ends were cut back, 5 bases at V and 5 bases at J, with 19 bases in the middle. CDR1 and CDR2 (germline): DFQATT, SNEGSKA (reference sequence).

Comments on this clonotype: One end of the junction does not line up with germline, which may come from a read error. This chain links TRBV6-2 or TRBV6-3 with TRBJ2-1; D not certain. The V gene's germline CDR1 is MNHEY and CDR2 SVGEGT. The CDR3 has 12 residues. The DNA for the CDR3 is TGTGCCGGCAGTACTTCGCGCAATGAGCAGTTCTTC. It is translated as CAGSTSRNEQFF.

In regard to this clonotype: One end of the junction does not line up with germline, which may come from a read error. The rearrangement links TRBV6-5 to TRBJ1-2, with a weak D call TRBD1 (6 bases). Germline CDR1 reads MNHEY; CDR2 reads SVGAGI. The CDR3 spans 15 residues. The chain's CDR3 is CVSSRLDSLVRGYTF. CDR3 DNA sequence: TGTGTCAGCAGTAGATTGGACAGCTTGGTCAGGGGCTACACCTTC.

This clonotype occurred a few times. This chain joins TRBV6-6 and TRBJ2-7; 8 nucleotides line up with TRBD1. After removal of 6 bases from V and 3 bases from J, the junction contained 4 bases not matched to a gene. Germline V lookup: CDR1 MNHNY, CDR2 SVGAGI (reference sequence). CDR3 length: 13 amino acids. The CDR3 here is CASRGGQDYEQYF. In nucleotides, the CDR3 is TGTGCCAGCAGGGGGGGACAGGACTACGAGCAGTACTTC.

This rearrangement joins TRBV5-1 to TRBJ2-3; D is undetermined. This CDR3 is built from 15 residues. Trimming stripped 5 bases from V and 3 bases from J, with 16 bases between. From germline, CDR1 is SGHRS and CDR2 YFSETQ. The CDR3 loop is CASRTKIGITDTQYF. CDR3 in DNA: TGCGCCAGCAGGACCAAGATAGGGATTACAGATACGCAGTATTTT. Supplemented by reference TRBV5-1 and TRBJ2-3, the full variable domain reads KAGVTQTPRYLIKTRGQQVTLSCSPISGHRSVSWYQQTPGQGLQFLFEYFSETQRNKGNFPGRFSGRQFSNSRSEMNVSTLELGDSALYLCASRTKIGITDTQYFGPGTRLTVL.

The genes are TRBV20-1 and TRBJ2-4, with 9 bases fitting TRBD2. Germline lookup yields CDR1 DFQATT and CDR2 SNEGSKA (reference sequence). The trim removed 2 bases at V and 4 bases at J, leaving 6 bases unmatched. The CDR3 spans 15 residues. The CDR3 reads CSARPGGGGKNIQYF. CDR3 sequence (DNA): TGCAGTGCTAGACCCGGCGGGGGGGGAAAAAACATTCAGTACTTC.

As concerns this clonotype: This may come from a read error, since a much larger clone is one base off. CDR3 in amino acids: CAGSTRGLVEKLFF. The CDR3 nucleotides read TGTGCCGGCAGTACCAGGGGGCTTGTTGAAAAACTGTTTTTT. The rearrangement joins TRBV6-5 to TRBJ1-4; 8 bases align to TRBD1. Germline CDR1 is MNHEY and CDR2 is SVGAGI. This CDR3 spans 14 amino acids.

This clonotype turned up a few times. The CDR3 coding sequence is TGTGCCAGCAGCGCGGTGGGAGCGGGGACTTACGAGCAGTACTTC. This encodes CASSAVGAGTYEQYF. The V call is TRBV11-2, the J call TRBJ2-7; TRBD2 agrees at 7 bases. The CDR3 is 15 amino acids. Per the germline V gene, CDR1 is SGHAT and CDR2 is FQNNGV. Trimming at V came to 5 bases and at J to 4 bases, leaving 11 bases not matched to a gene.

CDR3 sequence reads: CSARGGRSSYNSPLHF. The CDR3 bases are TGCAGTGCTAGAGGTGGGAGGAGCTCCTATAATTCACCCCTCCACTTT. The chain combines TRBV20-1 with TRBJ1-6; D is ambiguous. This CDR3 has 16 residues. V was clipped by 1 base and J by 0 bases, with 10 bases between them. Germline V CDR1 and CDR2: DFQATT, SNEGSKA (reference sequence).

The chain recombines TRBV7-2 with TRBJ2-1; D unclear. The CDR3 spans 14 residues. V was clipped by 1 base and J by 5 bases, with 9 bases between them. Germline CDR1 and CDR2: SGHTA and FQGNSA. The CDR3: CASSLVGRHNEQFF. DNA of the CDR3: TGTGCCAGCAGCTTAGTCGGCAGACACAATGAGCAGTTCTTC.

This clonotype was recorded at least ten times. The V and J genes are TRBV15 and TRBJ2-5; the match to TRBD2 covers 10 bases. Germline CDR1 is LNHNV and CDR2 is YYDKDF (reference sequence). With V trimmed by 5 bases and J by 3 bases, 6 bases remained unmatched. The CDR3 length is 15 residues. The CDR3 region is CATSANGLAEETQYF. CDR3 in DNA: TGTGCCACCAGCGCAAACGGACTAGCGGAAGAGACCCAGTACTTC. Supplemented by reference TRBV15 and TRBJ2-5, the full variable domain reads DAMVIQNPRYQVTQFGKPVTLSCSQTLNHNVMYWYQQKSSQAPKLLFHYYDKDFNNEADTPDNFQSRRPNTSFCFLDIRSPGLGDTAMYLCATSANGLAEETQYFGPGTRLLVL.

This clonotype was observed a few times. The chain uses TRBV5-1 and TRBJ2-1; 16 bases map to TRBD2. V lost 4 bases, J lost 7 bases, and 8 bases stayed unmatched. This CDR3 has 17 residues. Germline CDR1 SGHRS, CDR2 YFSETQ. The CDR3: CASSHGTSGRAGNEQFF. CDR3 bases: TGCGCCAGCAGCCACGGGACTAGCGGGAGGGCCGGGAATGAGCAGTTCTTC.

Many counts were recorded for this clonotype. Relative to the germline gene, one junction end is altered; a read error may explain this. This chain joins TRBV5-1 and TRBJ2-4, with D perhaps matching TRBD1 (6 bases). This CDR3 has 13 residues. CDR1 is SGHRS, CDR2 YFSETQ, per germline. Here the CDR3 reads CASSLSGENIQYF. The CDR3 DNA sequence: TGTGCCAGCAGTTTATCAGGGGAAAACATTCAGTACTTC.

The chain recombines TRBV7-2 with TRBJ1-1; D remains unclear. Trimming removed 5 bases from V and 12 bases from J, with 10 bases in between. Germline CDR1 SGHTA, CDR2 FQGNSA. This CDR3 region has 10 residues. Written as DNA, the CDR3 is TGTGCCAGCAGCCATAGCGAAACTTTCTTT. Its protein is CASSHSETFF.

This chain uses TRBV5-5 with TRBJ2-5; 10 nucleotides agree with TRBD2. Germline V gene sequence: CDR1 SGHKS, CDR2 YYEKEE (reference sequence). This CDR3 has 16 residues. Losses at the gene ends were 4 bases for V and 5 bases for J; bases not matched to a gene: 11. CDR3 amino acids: CASSGSGRASWETQYF. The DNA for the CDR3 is TGTGCCAGCAGCGGAAGCGGGAGGGCCTCCTGGGAGACCCAGTACTTC.

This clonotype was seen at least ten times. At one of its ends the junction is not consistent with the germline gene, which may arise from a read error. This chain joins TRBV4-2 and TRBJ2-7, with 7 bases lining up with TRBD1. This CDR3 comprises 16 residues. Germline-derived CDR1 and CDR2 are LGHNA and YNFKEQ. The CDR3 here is CASSQEGDRRAYAQYF. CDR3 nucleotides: TGTGCCAGCAGCCAAGAAGGGGACAGAAGAGCCTACGCGCAGTACTTC.

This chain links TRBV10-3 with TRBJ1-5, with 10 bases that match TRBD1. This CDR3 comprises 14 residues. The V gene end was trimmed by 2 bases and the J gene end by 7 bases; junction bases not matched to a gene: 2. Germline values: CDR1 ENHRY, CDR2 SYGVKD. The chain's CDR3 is CAISEDRGQQPQHF. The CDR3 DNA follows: TGTGCCATCAGTGAGGACAGGGGGCAACAGCCCCAGCATTTT.

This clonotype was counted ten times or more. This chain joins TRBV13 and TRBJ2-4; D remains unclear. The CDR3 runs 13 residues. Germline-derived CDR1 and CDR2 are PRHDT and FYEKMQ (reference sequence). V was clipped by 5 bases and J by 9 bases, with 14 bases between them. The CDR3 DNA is TGTGCCAGCAGCGGGCCGGGCCAATCCATTCAGTACTTC. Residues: CASSGPGQSIQYF.

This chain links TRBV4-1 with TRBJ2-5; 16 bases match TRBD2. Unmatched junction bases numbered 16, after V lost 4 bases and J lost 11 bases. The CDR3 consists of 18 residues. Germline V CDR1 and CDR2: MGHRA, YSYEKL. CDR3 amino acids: CASSPRVGLAGGLDEQYF. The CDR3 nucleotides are TGCGCCAGCAGCCCGAGGGTGGGACTAGCGGGAGGGCTAGATGAGCAGTACTTC.

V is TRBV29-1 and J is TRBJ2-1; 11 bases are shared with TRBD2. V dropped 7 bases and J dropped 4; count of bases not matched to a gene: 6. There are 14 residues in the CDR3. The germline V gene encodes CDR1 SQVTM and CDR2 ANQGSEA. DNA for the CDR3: TGCAGCGGCTCGGGACTAGCGGCTTACAATGAGCAGTTCTTC. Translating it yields CSGSGLAAYNEQFF.

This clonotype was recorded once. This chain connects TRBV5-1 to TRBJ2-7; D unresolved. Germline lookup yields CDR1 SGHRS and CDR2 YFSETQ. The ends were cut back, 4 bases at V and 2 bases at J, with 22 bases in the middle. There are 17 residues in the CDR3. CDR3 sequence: CASSPGLERRRTYEQYF. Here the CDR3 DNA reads TGCGCCAGCAGCCCGGGCCTCGAAAGAAGAAGAACCTACGAGCAGTACTTC.

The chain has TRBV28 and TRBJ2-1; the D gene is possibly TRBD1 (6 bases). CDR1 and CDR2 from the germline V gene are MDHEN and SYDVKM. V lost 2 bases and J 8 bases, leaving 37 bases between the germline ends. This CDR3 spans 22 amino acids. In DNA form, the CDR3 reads TGTGCCAGCAGTTTAGAGTTACGGGGCAGGGTGCCTTTAGCGTCACAGGGCGATGAGCAGTTCTTC. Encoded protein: CASSLELRGRVPLASQGDEQFF.

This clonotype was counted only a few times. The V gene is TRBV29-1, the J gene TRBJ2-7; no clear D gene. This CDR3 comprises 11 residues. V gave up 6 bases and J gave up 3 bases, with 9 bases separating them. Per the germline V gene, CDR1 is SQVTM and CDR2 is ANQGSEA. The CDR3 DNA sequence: TGCAGCGTCTGGTTGGGCTACGAGCAGTACTTC. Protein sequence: CSVWLGYEQYF.

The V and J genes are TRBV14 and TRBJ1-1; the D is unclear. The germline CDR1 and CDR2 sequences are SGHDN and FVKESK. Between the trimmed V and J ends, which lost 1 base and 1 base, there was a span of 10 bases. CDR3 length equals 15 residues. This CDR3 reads CASSQVRPRNTEAFF. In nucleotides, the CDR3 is TGTGCCAGCAGCCAAGTCCGCCCGAGGAACACTGAAGCTTTCTTT.

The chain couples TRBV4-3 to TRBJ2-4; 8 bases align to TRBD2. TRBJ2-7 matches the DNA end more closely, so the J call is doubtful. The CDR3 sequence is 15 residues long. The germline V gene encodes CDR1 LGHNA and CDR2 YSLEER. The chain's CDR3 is CASSQEGAGVYEQYF. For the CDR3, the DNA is TGCGCCAGCAGCCAAGAGGGAGCGGGAGTCTACGAGCAGTACTTC.

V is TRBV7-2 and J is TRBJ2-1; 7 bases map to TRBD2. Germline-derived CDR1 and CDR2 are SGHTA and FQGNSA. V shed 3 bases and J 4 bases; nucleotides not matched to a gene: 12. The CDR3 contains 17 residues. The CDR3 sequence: CASSLWVAGLPYNEQFF. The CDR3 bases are TGTGCCAGCAGCTTGTGGGTAGCGGGCCTACCTTACAATGAGCAGTTCTTC.

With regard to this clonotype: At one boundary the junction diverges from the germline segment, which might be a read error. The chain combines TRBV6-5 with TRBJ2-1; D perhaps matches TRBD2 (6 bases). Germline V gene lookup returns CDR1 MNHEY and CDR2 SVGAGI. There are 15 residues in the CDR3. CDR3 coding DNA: TGTGCCGGCAGTTACAACGGGGGTGGAGGGAATGAGCAGTTCTTC. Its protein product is CAGSYNGGGGNEQFF.

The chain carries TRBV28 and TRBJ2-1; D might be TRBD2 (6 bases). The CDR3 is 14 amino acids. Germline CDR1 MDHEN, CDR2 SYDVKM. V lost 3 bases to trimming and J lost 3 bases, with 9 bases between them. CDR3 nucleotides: TGTGCCAGCAGTTTCCTGACTAGCTACAATGAGCAGTTCTTC. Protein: CASSFLTSYNEQFF.

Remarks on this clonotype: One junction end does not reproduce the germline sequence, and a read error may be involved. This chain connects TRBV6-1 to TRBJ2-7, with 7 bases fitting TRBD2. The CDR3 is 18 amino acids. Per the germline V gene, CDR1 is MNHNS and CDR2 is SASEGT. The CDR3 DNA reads TGTGCCAGCAGTGAAGCGCTTCTCGGCGGGAGTTTCTCCTACGAGCAATACTTC. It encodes CASSEALLGGSFSYEQYF.

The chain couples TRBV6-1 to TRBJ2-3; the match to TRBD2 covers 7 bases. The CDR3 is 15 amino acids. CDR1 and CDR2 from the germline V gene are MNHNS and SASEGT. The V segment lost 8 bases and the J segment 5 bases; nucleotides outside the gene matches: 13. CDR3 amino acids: CASGSRRDYRDTQYF. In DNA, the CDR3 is TGTGCCAGCGGGTCCCGCCGGGACTATCGAGATACGCAGTATTTT.